This T cell receptor (beta chain) was profiled in a study of vaccination and CD4 T cells after COVID-19. About the study: Controls used CEFX viral epitopes (positive), HIV-1 Nef peptides (negative), or no peptide.

In its sample, this clonotype was seen a few times. Its target is not known. Noted time point: late sampling 161 to 241 days after vaccination in a few convalescent patients. Treatment defined: roughly 10-day PBMC culture with coronavirus spike peptide pools or control peptides (ViraFEST assay). ViraFEST used peptide pools to expand antigen-specific T cells before TCR sequencing. With the Oncomine TCR Beta short-read assay, DNA from cultured CD4+ T cells was sequenced. Each CDR3 protein is one row after TCRdb ran MiXCR on the PCR reads. The table lists about 25,000 distinct CDR3 sequences, around 40% of them singletons. CDR3 length: 16 residues. Germline V gene data show CDR1 as MNHNS and CDR2 as SASEGT. The V and J ends lost 7 bases and 4 bases, in that order; junction bases with no gene match: 14.

This clonotype was obtained from a human donor who had recovered from COVID-19. V is TRBV6-1 and J is TRBJ2-3, with 7 bases lining up with TRBD1. Sample: CD4+ T cells from blood, cultured in vitro, taken about 7 months after SARS-CoV-2 vaccination. CDR3 bases: TGTGCCAGCACCGCACGGACAGGCACAGGGCCAGATACGCAGTATTTT. As protein: CASTARTGTGPDTQYF.